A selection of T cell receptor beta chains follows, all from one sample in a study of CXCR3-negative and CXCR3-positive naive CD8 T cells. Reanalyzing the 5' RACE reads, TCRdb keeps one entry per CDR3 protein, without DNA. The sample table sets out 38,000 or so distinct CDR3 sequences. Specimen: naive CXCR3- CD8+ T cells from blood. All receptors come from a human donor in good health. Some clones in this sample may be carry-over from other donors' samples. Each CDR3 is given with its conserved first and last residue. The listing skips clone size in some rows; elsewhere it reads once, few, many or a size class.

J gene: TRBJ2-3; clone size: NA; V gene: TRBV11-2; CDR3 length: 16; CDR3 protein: CASSLVKTSTEDTQYF
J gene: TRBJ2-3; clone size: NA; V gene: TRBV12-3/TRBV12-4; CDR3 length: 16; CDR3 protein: CASSYSTGEETDTQYF
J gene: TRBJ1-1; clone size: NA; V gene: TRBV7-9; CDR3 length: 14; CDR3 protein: CASSSQGQGAEAFF
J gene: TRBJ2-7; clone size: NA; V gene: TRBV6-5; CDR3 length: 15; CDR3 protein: CASSYGTMIGYEQYF
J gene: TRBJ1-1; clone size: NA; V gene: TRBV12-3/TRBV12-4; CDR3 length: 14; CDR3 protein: CASSLAGESTEAFF
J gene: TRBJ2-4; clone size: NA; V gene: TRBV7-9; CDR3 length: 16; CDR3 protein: CASSPRQEGRQDIQYF
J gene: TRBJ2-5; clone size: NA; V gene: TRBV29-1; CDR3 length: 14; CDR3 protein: CSVEDPGEWETQYF
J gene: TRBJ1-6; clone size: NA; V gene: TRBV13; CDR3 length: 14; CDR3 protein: CASGAGTGNSPLHF
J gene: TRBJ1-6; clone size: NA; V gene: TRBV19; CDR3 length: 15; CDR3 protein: CASSIGLSYNSPLHF
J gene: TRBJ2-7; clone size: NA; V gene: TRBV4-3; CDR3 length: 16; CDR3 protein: CASSQDRWDGTYEQYF
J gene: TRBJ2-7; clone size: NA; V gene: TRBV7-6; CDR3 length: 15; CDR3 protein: CASSLWSGTGDEQYF
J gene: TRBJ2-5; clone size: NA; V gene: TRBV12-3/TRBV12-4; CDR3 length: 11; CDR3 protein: CASRREETQYF
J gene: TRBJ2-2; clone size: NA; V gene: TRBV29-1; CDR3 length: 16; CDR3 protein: CSVEISGGENTGELFF
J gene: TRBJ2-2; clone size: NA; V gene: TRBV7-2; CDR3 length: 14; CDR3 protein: CASSAGAGPGELFF
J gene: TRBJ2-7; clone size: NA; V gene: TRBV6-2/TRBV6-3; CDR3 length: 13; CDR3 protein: CASSPPGRAEQYF
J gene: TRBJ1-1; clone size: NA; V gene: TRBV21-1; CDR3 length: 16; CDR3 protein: CASSHLRGGCGTEAFF
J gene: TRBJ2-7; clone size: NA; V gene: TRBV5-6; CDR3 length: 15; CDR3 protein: CASSLDSTGKYEQYF
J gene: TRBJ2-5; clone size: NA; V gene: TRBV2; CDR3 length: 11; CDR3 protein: CANLGIETQYF
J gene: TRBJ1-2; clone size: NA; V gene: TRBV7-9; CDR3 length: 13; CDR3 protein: CASSSGLTVGYTF
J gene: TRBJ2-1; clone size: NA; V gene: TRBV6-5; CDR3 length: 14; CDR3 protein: CASSYQGQGLEQFF
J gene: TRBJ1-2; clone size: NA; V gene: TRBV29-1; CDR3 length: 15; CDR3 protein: CSAFLPGQGRYGYTF
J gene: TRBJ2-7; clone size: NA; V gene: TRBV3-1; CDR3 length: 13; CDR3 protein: CASSSSRSYEQYF
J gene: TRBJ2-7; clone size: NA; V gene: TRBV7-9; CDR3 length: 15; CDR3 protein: CASSSYRDNPYEQYF
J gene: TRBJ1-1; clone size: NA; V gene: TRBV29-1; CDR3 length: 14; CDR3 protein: CSVDGGTGFTEAFF
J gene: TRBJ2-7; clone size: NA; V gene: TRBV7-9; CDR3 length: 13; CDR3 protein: CASSLEDPHEQYF
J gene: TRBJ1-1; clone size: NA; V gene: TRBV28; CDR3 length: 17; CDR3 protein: CASSSLTAREKNTEAFF
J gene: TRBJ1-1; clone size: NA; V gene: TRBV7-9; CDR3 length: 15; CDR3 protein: CASSLASGGNTEAFF
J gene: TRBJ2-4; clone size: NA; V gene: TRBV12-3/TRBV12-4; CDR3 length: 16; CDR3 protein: CASSSGQGPAKIIQYF
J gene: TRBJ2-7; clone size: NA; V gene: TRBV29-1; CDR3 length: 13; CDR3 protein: CSVHDMGLGEQYF
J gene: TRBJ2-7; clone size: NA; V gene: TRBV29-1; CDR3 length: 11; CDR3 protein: CSVYSSYEQYF
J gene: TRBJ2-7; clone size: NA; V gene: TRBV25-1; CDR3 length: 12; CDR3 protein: CASSEDPFEQYF
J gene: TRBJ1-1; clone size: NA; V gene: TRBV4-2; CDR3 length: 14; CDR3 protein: CASSQDLENTEAFF
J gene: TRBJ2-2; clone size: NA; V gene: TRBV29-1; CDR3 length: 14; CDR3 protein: CSVGRPQGTGELFF
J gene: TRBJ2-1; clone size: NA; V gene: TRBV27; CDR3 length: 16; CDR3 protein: CASSSRTSGGINEQFF
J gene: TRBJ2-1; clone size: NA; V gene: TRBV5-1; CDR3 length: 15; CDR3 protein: CASSSRDRGRVEQFF
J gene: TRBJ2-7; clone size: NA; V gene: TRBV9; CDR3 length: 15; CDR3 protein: CASSETGEPSYEQYF
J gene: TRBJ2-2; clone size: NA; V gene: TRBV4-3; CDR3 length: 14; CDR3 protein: CASSQDPGSGELFF
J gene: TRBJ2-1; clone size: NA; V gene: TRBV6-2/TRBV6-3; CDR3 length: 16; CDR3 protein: CASSYPGTTRPKGQFF
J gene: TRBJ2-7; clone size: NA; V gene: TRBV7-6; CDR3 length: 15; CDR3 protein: CASSLGGQFSPEQYF
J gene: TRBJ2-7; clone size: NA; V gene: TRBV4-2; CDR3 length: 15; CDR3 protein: CASSPQPGDVYEQYF
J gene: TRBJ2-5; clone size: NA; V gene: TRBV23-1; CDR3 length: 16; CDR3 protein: CASSPPQTSVAETQYF
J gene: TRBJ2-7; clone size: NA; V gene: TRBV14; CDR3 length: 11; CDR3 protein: CASSQGPEQYF
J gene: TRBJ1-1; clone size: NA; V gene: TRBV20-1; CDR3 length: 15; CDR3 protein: CSAQAEGSLNTEAFF
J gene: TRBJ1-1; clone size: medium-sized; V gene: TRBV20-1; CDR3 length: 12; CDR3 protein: CSARAGNTEAFF
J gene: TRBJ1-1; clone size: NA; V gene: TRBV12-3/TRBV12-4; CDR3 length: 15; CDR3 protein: CASSPDPAGNTEAFF
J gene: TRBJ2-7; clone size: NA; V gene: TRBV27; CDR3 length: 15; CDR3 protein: CASSGTGDFSYEQYF
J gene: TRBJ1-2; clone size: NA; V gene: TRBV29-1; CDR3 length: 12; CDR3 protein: CSADRGLYGYTF
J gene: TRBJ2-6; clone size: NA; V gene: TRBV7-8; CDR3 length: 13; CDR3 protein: CASLRSGANVLTF